The next 8 T cell receptor beta chains were all read from a single sample in a study of T cell responses to AZD1222 COVID-19 vaccine. Repertoires were generated with immunoSEQ multiplex PCR, while TCRdb's copy carries only in-frame clones and drops some. In the table there are more than 80,000 clones, 80% to 90% of which are singletons. The sample was peripheral blood, taken on day 0 of AZD1222 vaccination. The receptors shown here come from an adult in good health.

The J gene is TRBJ1-5, the V gene TRBV7-9; D not certain. Looked up from germline, CDR1 is SEHNR and CDR2 is FQNEAQ (reference sequence). This CDR3 has 12 residues. The V gene lost 8 bases and the J gene lost 1 base, with 6 bases spanning the gap. The CDR3 coding sequence is TGTGCCAGCCAGAACAGCAATCAGCCCCAGCATTTT. Its translation is CASQNSNQPQHF.

This sequence joins TRBV21-1 and TRBJ2-7. TRBV21-1 is a listed pseudogene. This CDR3 is 13 amino acids long. The DNA of the CDR3 is TGTGCCAGCAGCAGCGCAGCCTCCTACGAGCAGTACTTC. This sequence encodes CASSSAASYEQYF.

CDR3 in DNA: TGTGCCAGCAGAAAAACAGGGGGCACTGAAGCTTTCTTT. Amino acid sequence: CASRKTGGTEAFF. The J gene is TRBJ1-1, the V gene TRBV5-6; 8 bases map to TRBD1. The germline V gene has CDR1 SGHDT and CDR2 YYEEEE. V shed 5 bases and J 4 bases; nucleotides not matched to a gene: 4. There are 13 residues in the CDR3.

J is TRBJ2-1 and V is TRBV14; the D is unclear. This CDR3 region has 17 residues. V was shortened by 0 bases and J by 0 bases, with 12 bases between the two germline ends. Germline loops: CDR1 SGHDN, CDR2 FVKESK. The CDR3 DNA reads TGTGCCAGCAGCCAAGATCGAGCCTCAAGCTCCTACAATGAGCAGTTCTTC. Translating it yields CASSQDRASSSYNEQFF.

The rearrangement links TRBV7-7 to TRBJ2-2; D is unresolved. CDR3 size: 16 residues. CDR1 is SSHAT and CDR2 is FNYEAQ in the germline V gene (reference sequence). Trimming removed 5 bases at V and 8 bases at J, with 21 bases between. CDR3 amino acids: CASSPKSATVAGELFF. Written as DNA, the CDR3 is TGTGCCAGCAGCCCCAAGAGCGCGACGGTAGCTGGGGAGCTGTTTTTT.

The V gene is TRBV5-1, the J gene TRBJ2-1; 12 bases map to TRBD2. The CDR3 runs 15 residues. Germline trimming cut 4 bases from V and 6 bases from J; bases unmatched to any gene: 5. Germline CDR1 is SGHRS and CDR2 is YFSETQ. CDR3 coding DNA: TGCGCCAGCAGCGACACTAGCGGGGGGTTCAATGAGCAGTTCTTC. Amino acid sequence: CASSDTSGGFNEQFF.

The gene calls are TRBV2 and TRBJ1-1; D might be TRBD1 (6 bases). This CDR3 is 16 amino acids long. The germline V gene has CDR1 SNHLY and CDR2 FYNNEI. Trimming stripped 3 bases from V and 6 bases from J, with 20 bases between. CDR3 nucleotide sequence: TGTGCCAGCAGTGAGGGGACATTGAGGCAATTATCTGAAGCTTTCTTT. Its protein is CASSEGTLRQLSEAFF.

J is TRBJ1-1 and V is TRBV28; D is undetermined. This CDR3 region has 15 residues. Germline CDR1 is MDHEN and CDR2 is SYDVKM. V dropped 1 base and J dropped 0 bases, with 9 bases sitting between them. The CDR3 reads CASSLLSDLNTEAFF. CDR3 in DNA: TGTGCCAGCAGTTTATTGTCAGACCTGAACACTGAAGCTTTCTTT.